Listed here are 26 T cell receptor beta chains from one sample, sequenced in a study of blood T cell repertoires in COVID-19. Libraries were prepared by immunoSEQ multiplex PCR; TCRdb keeps only in-frame clonotypes and omits some of them. The data contain 78,000 or so clones, about 89% of them singletons. Sequenced input: peripheral blood. The source of these receptors is a man in his fifties with active or convalescent COVID-19.

The chain combines TRBV11-2 with TRBJ2-2; possible D gene TRBD1, 6 bases. The length of the CDR3 is 13 residues. Looked up from germline, CDR1 is SGHAT and CDR2 is FQNNGV. V lost 5 bases and J lost 7, with 11 bases in between. The CDR3 DNA is TGTGCCAGCAGCCCCTGGACAGACGGGGAGCTGTTTTTT. Translating it yields CASSPWTDGELFF.

The gene calls are TRBV6-2 or TRBV6-3 and TRBJ2-7, with a weak D call TRBD1 (6 bases). V was trimmed by 2 bases and J by 6 bases, leaving 11 bases between them. The CDR3 extends over 13 amino acids. CDR1 and CDR2 from the germline V gene are MNHEY and SVGEGT. This CDR3 reads CASSYEGVSEQYV. The CDR3 nucleotides read TGTGCCAGCAGTTACGAGGGGGTCAGCGAGCAGTACGTC.

This chain uses TRBV5-6 with TRBJ2-2, with 7 positions matching TRBD1. CDR1 is SGHDT, CDR2 YYEEEE, per germline. The CDR3 extends over 15 amino acids. V shed 4 bases, J shed 0 bases, and the junction held 3 bases outside the gene matches. The CDR3 is CASSEGATNTGELFF. The CDR3 bases are TGTGCCAGCAGCGAGGGGGCCACGAACACCGGGGAGCTGTTTTTT.

The CDR3 loop reads CASSHNSARTVGFNQPQHF. The CDR3 nucleotides are TGTGCCAGCAGCCATAATAGTGCACGGACAGTAGGTTTCAATCAGCCCCAGCATTTT. The chain has TRBV27 and TRBJ1-5, with D possibly being TRBD1 (6 bases). The V end was cut by 6 bases, the J end by 3 bases, with 27 bases between. In germline, CDR1 is MNHEY, CDR2 SMNVEV (reference sequence). This CDR3 is 19 amino acids long.

The V call is TRBV12-3 or TRBV12-4, the J call TRBJ2-7, with D perhaps TRBD1 (5 bases). Trimming shortened V by 3 bases and J by 5 bases, and 11 bases separated the two germline ends. The CDR3 consists of 13 residues. CDR3 nucleotide sequence: TGTGCCAGCAGTTTTACGCCAGGGAACGAGCAGTACTTC. This translates into CASSFTPGNEQYF.

This clone was recorded only once. This chain uses TRBV12-3 or TRBV12-4 with TRBJ2-5, with D tentatively TRBD2 (5 bases). V was clipped by 3 bases and J by 6 bases, with 11 bases between them. The CDR3 runs to 13 residues. The CDR3 nucleotides are TGTGCCAGCAGTTTCCGGGGTGGGAAGACCCAGTACTTC. Protein product: CASSFRGGKTQYF.

Notes on this clone: This sample also contains other DNA sequences that code for the same CDR3. CDR3 DNA: TGTGCCAGCAGTTCAGGGGACTCCTACAATGAGCAGTTCTTC. It is translated as CASSSGDSYNEQFF. V and J are TRBV6-5 and TRBJ2-1, with D possibly TRBD1 on 6 matching bases. V was pared by 4 bases and J by 0 bases, with 7 bases between. Per germline, CDR1 MNHEY and CDR2 SVGAGI. The CDR3 loop spans 14 amino acids.

The CDR3 protein is CATSDLRGYTF. The CDR3 region has the DNA TGTGCCACCAGTGATTTGCGGGGCTACACCTTC. The gene calls are TRBV24-1 and TRBJ1-2; no clear D. CDR1 and CDR2 (germline): KGHDR, SFDVKD. This CDR3 region has 11 residues. V gave up 0 bases and J gave up 8 bases, with 3 bases separating them.

V is TRBV2 and J is TRBJ2-2, with D possibly TRBD1 on 6 matching bases. Trimming took off 4 bases at V and 4 bases at J, with 10 bases between the two ends. There are 14 residues in the CDR3. The V gene's germline CDR1 is SNHLY and CDR2 FYNNEI. The CDR3 DNA reads TGTGCCAGCAGTGGGAACAGGGTCACCGGGGAGCTGTTTTTT. This translates into CASSGNRVTGELFF.

The V gene is TRBV27, the J gene TRBJ1-5; D gene uncertain. V was cut by 3 bases and J by 5 bases, with 5 bases left in between. CDR3 length equals 12 residues. Germline CDR1 is MNHEY and CDR2 is SMNVEV (reference sequence). The CDR3 reads CASSFLDQPQHF. CDR3 nucleotides: TGTGCCAGCAGTTTTTTAGATCAGCCCCAGCATTTT.

This chain joins TRBV27 and TRBJ1-1; D is unclear. The CDR3 is 13 amino acids. V shed 3 bases and J shed 2 bases, with 7 bases lying between them. In germline, CDR1 is MNHEY, CDR2 SMNVEV (reference sequence). The CDR3 nucleotides are TGTGCCAGCAGTTTCAACTCTAACACTGAAGCTTTCTTT. Translated, it gives CASSFNSNTEAFF.

This chain links TRBV14 with TRBJ1-1; no firm D call. V was cut by 2 bases and J by 1 base, with 5 bases left in between. Germline CDR1 is SGHDN and CDR2 is FVKESK. The CDR3 is 13 amino acids. DNA for the CDR3: TGTGCCAGCAGCCAACATCCGAACACTGAAGCTTTCTTT. Translating gives CASSQHPNTEAFF.

V gene TRBV5-1 combines with J gene TRBJ1-4; 7 nucleotides align to TRBD1. The CDR3 spans 14 residues. After removal of 4 bases from V and 3 bases from J, the junction contained 3 bases not matched to a gene. The germline V gene encodes CDR1 SGHRS and CDR2 YFSETQ. CDR3 loop: CASSEGAANEKLFF. CDR3 nucleotides: TGCGCCAGCAGCGAGGGGGCGGCTAATGAAAAACTGTTTTTT.

The chain employs TRBV4-2 and TRBJ1-6, with TRBD1 matching 7 bases. Trimming at V came to 3 bases and at J to 7 bases, leaving 9 bases not matched to a gene. CDR3 length: 16 amino acids. The germline V gene has CDR1 LGHNA and CDR2 YNFKEQ. As DNA, the CDR3 is TGTGCCAGCAGCCATGCACCCGGACAGGAGAATTCACCCCTCCACTTT. Encoded protein: CASSHAPGQENSPLHF.

Regarding this clone: The junction differs from germline at one of its ends, possibly a read error. This sequence joins TRBV28 and TRBJ1-4; no definite D call. This CDR3 is built from 15 residues. CDR1 is MDHEN, CDR2 SYDVKM, per germline. CDR3 loop: CASNLEGATNEKLFF. In DNA, the CDR3 is TGTGCCAGCAATTTAGAGGGAGCAACTAATGAAAAACTGTTTTTT.

This chain joins TRBV7-9 and TRBJ2-3; TRBD2 might be the D (6 bases). Trimming pared 4 bases from V and 2 bases from J, leaving 13 bases between. The CDR3 consists of 15 residues. Germline V gene sequence: CDR1 SEHNR, CDR2 FQNEAQ (reference sequence). CDR3 sequence: CASSSMAGPTDTQYF. CDR3 bases: TGTGCCAGCAGCTCTATGGCGGGGCCCACAGATACGCAGTATTTT.

This clone appeared a single time. The rearrangement uses TRBV19 and TRBJ1-5, with D unresolved. Germline V lookup: CDR1 LNHDA, CDR2 SQIVND (reference sequence). This CDR3 contains 14 residues. Trimming left V 1 base short and J 5 bases short, with 9 bases between. Here the CDR3 DNA reads TGTGCCAGTAGTATAGCAGGATTGTATCAGCCCCAGCATTTT. It specifies CASSIAGLYQPQHF.

The chain combines TRBV2 with TRBJ1-2; 7 bases line up with TRBD1. Germline assignment: CDR1 SNHLY and CDR2 FYNNEI. CDR3 size: 12 residues. Trimming took 6 bases from V and 7 from J; bases not matched to a gene: 5. CDR3 protein: CASRGDSPGYTF. The CDR3 DNA reads as TGTGCCAGCAGGGGGGACAGCCCTGGCTACACCTTC.

V usage is TRBV18 and J usage is TRBJ2-3; 8 bases align to TRBD2. Germline V gene sequence: CDR1 KGHSH, CDR2 LQKENI. The V gene end was trimmed by 3 bases and the J gene end by 3 bases; junction bases not matched to a gene: 8. The CDR3 contains 16 residues. DNA for the CDR3: TGTGCCAGCTCACCTCGATTAGTAGCGGGGACAGATACGCAGTATTTT. It translates to CASSPRLVAGTDTQYF.

The chain carries TRBV4-3 and TRBJ2-3; TRBD2 aligns across 10 bases. Germline V lookup: CDR1 LGHNA, CDR2 YSLEER. The V segment lost 1 base and the J segment 6 bases; nucleotides outside the gene matches: 7. The CDR3 extends over 16 amino acids. The CDR3 region is CASSQGLAGARDTQYF. As DNA, the CDR3 is TGCGCCAGCAGCCAAGGGCTAGCGGGGGCAAGGGATACGCAGTATTTT.

The V and J genes are TRBV9 and TRBJ2-3; no clear D. Germline CDR1 reads SGDLS; CDR2 reads YYNGEE. The ends were cut back, 4 bases at V and 1 base at J, with 7 bases in the middle. CDR3 length equals 13 residues. As DNA, the CDR3 is TGTGCCAGCAGCTGGCCAGGCACAGATACGCAGTATTTT. Protein: CASSWPGTDTQYF.

The chain carries TRBV6-2 or TRBV6-3 and TRBJ1-2; 8 nucleotides line up with TRBD1. Germline CDR1 is MNHEY and CDR2 is SVGEGT. With 3 bases clipped from V and 8 bases from J, the junction kept 8 bases outside the gene matches. This CDR3 comprises 14 residues. The CDR3 region is CASSYMDRERGYTF. The CDR3 region has the DNA TGTGCCAGCAGTTATATGGACAGGGAGCGCGGCTACACCTTC.

The chain employs TRBV7-8 and TRBJ2-7; 11 bases are a match to TRBD2. Germline loops: CDR1 SGHVS, CDR2 FQNEAQ. The CDR3 runs 15 residues. V was pared by 1 base and J by 5 bases, with 4 bases of the junction left unmatched. The DNA for the CDR3 is TGTGCCAGCAGCTTAGAAGGGACTAGCGGCAACGAGCAGTACTTC. Its translation: CASSLEGTSGNEQYF.

This clone was seen only once. The V gene is TRBV3-1 (or the pseudogene TRBV3-2), the J gene TRBJ2-1, with 9 positions matching TRBD1. The CDR3 length is 15 residues. Germline values: CDR1 LGHDT, CDR2 YNNKEL (reference sequence). The trim removed 4 bases at V and 5 bases at J, leaving 6 bases unmatched. The DNA for the CDR3 is TGTGCCAGCAGCCCCCCGGGACAGGGTGACAATGAGCAGTTCTTC. It is translated as CASSPPGQGDNEQFF.

The rearrangement links TRBV5-6 to TRBJ1-1; a possible D gene is TRBD1 (5 bases). The V gene lost 4 bases and the J gene lost 7 bases, with 8 bases spanning the gap. The CDR3 contains 11 residues. In germline, CDR1 is SGHDT, CDR2 YYEEEE. CDR3 DNA: TGTGCCAGCAGCCGACAGTATGAAGCTTTCTTT. It translates to CASSRQYEAFF.

This sequence joins TRBV2 and TRBJ2-7; possible D gene TRBD1, 5 bases. The V end was cut by 5 bases, the J end by 3 bases, with 8 bases between. CDR1 and CDR2 from the germline V gene are SNHLY and FYNNEI. The CDR3 contains 12 residues. The CDR3 sequence: CASSFRVYEQYF. In nucleotides, the CDR3 is TGTGCCAGCAGTTTCAGGGTCTACGAGCAGTACTTC.